A selection of T cell receptor beta chains follows, all from one sample in a study of radiation and T cells in renal cell carcinoma. Method: immunoSEQ multiplex PCR; TCRdb's copy keeps in-frame clones and lacks some. Of around 64,000 clones in the sample, 60% to 85% were seen once. The sequencing here drew on blood, taken from a patient whose treatment included radiotherapy and nephrectomy. The receptor source for this set is a man between 60 and 70 years old with renal cell carcinoma. CDR3s include the opening cysteine and the closing phenylalanine or tryptophan. Each record gives: D gene, J gene, V gene, clone size, CDR3 protein, CDR3 DNA. A D gene is named only where the DNA matches it firmly. A clone size is listed for some rows: how often the clone was seen (once, few, many), or a class if it is expanded.

- | TRBJ2-5 | TRBV10-1 | - | CASSLYRQETQYF | TGCGCCAGCAGTCTTTACCGCCAAGAGACCCAGTACTTC
- | TRBJ1-1 | TRBV6-5 | - | CASSYSNEGNTEAFF | TGTGCCAGCAGTTACTCGAACGAGGGAAACACTGAAGCTTTCTTT
- | TRBJ1-1 | TRBV10-1 | - | CASSESIGDTEAFF | TGCGCCAGCAGTGAGTCGATAGGGGACACTGAAGCTTTCTTT
- | TRBJ2-1 | TRBV11-2 | - | CASRRLSSYNEQFF | TGTGCCAGCCGCAGATTGAGCTCCTACAATGAGCAGTTCTTC
TRBD1 | TRBJ2-5 | TRBV5-1 | - | CASRERTGEQETQYF | TGCGCCAGCAGAGAAAGGACAGGCGAGCAAGAGACCCAGTACTTC
- | TRBJ2-3 | TRBV13 | - | CASSTPRGARTDTQYF | TGTGCCAGCAGCACTCCACGTGGGGCCCGCACAGATACGCAGTATTTT
TRBD1 | TRBJ2-3 | TRBV6-1 | - | CASSEARQGSTDTQYF | TGTGCCAGCAGTGAAGCAAGACAGGGGTCCACAGATACGCAGTATTTT
- | TRBJ2-3 | TRBV19 | - | CASSPSNPGTWVGSLSTDTQYF | TGTGCCAGTAGCCCATCCAACCCAGGGACCTGGGTCGGGAGCCTCAGCACAGATACGCAGTATTTT
- | TRBJ2-5 | TRBV5-8 | - | CASLSPGETQYF | TGTGCCAGCCTTTCCCCGGGAGAGACCCAGTACTTC
TRBD2 | TRBJ2-1 | TRBV7-2 | medium-sized | CASSQHGGDYNEQFF | TGTGCCAGCAGCCAGCACGGGGGGGACTACAATGAGCAGTTCTTC
TRBD2 | TRBJ2-1 | TRBV10-2 | few | CASSTGLALNEQFF | TGCGCCAGCAGTACGGGACTAGCCCTCAATGAGCAGTTCTTC
- | TRBJ2-4 | TRBV13 | - | CASSPRESSGIQYF | TGTGCCAGCAGCCCTCGAGAGAGCTCGGGGATTCAGTACTTC
TRBD2 | TRBJ2-2 | TRBV5-4 | - | CASSFIRTSGGRDTGELFF | TGTGCCAGCAGCTTTATCCGGACTAGCGGGGGGCGGGACACCGGGGAGCTGTTTTTT
- | TRBJ2-5 | TRBV6-6 | - | CASTPRGIQETQYF | TGTGCCAGCACCCCTCGGGGCATCCAAGAGACCCAGTACTTC
- | TRBJ2-5 | TRBV10-2 | - | CASSLDMIQETQYF | TGCGCCAGCAGTCTCGACATGATACAAGAGACCCAGTACTTC
TRBD2 | TRBJ2-2 | TRBV28 | - | CASTGGDTGELFF | TGTGCCAGTACGGGGGGGGACACCGGGGAGCTGTTTTTT
- | TRBJ1-1 | TRBV6-5 | - | CASSFEPGMSTEAFF | TGTGCCAGCAGTTTTGAGCCAGGAATGAGCACTGAAGCTTTCTTT
- | TRBJ1-3 | TRBV18 | - | CASSPVEGKASGNTIYF | TGTGCCAGCTCACCGGTTGAGGGTAAAGCCTCTGGAAACACCATATATTTT
- | TRBJ1-4 | TRBV6-5 | - | CASSQTGEKLFF | TGTGCCAGCAGTCAAACAGGGGAAAAACTGTTTTTT
TRBD1 | TRBJ1-4 | TRBV27 | few | CASATGRGNEKLFF | TGTGCCAGCGCCACCGGCAGGGGGAATGAAAAACTGTTTTTT
- | TRBJ2-1 | TRBV29-1 | - | CSDRFPVSDEQFF | TGCAGCGACCGGTTTCCCGTCTCGGATGAGCAGTTCTTC
- | TRBJ1-1 | TRBV19 | once | CASSRKGGDEAFF | TGTGCCAGTAGCCGAAAGGGGGGAGATGAAGCTTTCTTT
TRBD1 | TRBJ1-2 | TRBV11-3 | - | CASSSGTGGGYTF | TGTGCCAGCAGCTCCGGGACAGGGGGTGGCTACACCTTC
TRBD1 | TRBJ1-1 | TRBV9 | - | CASSVGQGLVDTEAFF | TGTGCCAGCAGCGTAGGACAGGGCCTTGTCGACACTGAAGCTTTCTTT
- | TRBJ2-3 | TRBV29-1 | once | CSVVTGTQYF | TGCAGCGTTGTAACGGGTACGCAGTATTTT
TRBD2 | TRBJ2-1 | TRBV19 | - | CASSRTSGSYNEQFF | TGTGCCAGTAGTCGGACTAGCGGCTCCTACAATGAGCAGTTCTTC
TRBD1 | TRBJ2-7 | TRBV29-1 | - | CSVEGQEAYEQYF | TGCAGCGTAGAGGGACAGGAGGCCTACGAGCAGTACTTC
- | TRBJ1-2 | TRBV19 | few | CASSKSSANYGYTF | TGTGCCAGTAGTAAGTCCTCGGCGAACTATGGCTACACCTTC
- | TRBJ1-5 | TRBV30 | few | CAWSVGPSNQPQHF | TGTGCCTGGAGTGTCGGACCAAGCAATCAGCCCCAGCATTTT
TRBD1 | TRBJ1-2 | TRBV6-1 | - | CASSPGQANYGYTF | TGTGCCAGCAGCCCGGGACAGGCGAACTATGGCTACACCTTC
- | TRBJ1-6 | TRBV5-6 | - | CASSHLDNTFNSPLHF | TGTGCCAGCAGCCATTTGGACAACACCTTTAATTCACCCCTCCACTTT
- | TRBJ2-1 | TRBV18 | - | CASSPTPQSHEQFF | TGTGCCAGCTCACCTACCCCGCAGTCTCATGAGCAGTTCTTC
TRBD1 | TRBJ1-2 | TRBV7-9 | medium-sized | CASTLRQGEGYTF | TGTGCCAGCACTCTTAGACAGGGGGAAGGCTACACCTTC
- | TRBJ2-1 | TRBV7-9 | - | CASRRTASSYNEQFF | TGTGCCAGCAGACGGACCGCCTCCTCCTACAATGAGCAGTTCTTC
- | TRBJ2-3 | TRBV5-5 | - | CASSLVGGAIFTDTQYF | TGTGCCAGCAGCTTGGTTGGGGGCGCGATCTTCACGGATACGCAGTATTTT
- | TRBJ1-1 | TRBV5-1 | - | CASSLSWTENTEAFF | TGCGCCAGCAGCTTGTCTTGGACAGAGAACACTGAAGCTTTCTTT
- | TRBJ1-5 | TRBV7-2 | - | CASSSGPEPQHF | TGTGCCAGCAGCAGCGGTCCGGAGCCCCAGCATTTT
TRBD2 | TRBJ2-3 | TRBV2 | - | CASSAPLSSGGTDTQYF | TGTGCCAGCAGCGCACCGCTTTCTAGCGGGGGCACAGATACGCAGTATTTT